These 25 T cell receptor beta chains came from one sample sequenced in a study of shared clonotypes between healthy human individuals. The data were produced by immunoSEQ multiplex PCR, yet TCRdb's version contains in-frame clones alone and is incomplete. The sample contains 2 million to 3 million clones, around nine tenths of which appear only once. The sample comprised naive CD4+ T cells sorted from blood. The sample's subset: CD45RA+ positively selected. All receptors derive from a man aged 18 to 30 in good health.

The chain joins TRBV9 to TRBJ2-1, with 8 bases lining up with TRBD1. The V segment lost 3 bases and the J segment 4 bases; nucleotides outside the gene matches: 3. The CDR3 spans 14 residues. From germline, CDR1 is SGDLS and CDR2 YYNGEE. CDR3 DNA sequence: TGTGCCAGCAGCGAAGACAGGGGATACAATGAGCAGTTCTTC. Translated, it gives CASSEDRGYNEQFF.

On this clone itself: Other DNA sequences of this sample code for an identical CDR3. J is TRBJ2-5 and V is TRBV5-1; TRBD1 aligns across 11 bases. Germline assignment: CDR1 SGHRS and CDR2 YFSETQ. V dropped 4 bases and J dropped 2; count of bases not matched to a gene: 4. The CDR3 totals 15 residues. The CDR3 nucleotides are TGCGCCAGCAGCAATGGGACAGGGGGTCAAGAGACCCAGTACTTC. Translating gives CASSNGTGGQETQYF.

The rearrangement links TRBV10-3 to TRBJ1-2, with D maybe TRBD1 (5 bases). The CDR3 length is 14 residues. The germline CDR1 and CDR2 sequences are ENHRY and SYGVKD. With 5 bases removed from V and 8 bases from J, the gap between germline ends came to 18 bases. CDR3 DNA sequence: TGTGCCATCAGTTTGGACCCCAGGGCCCAGGGCTACACCTTC. Translated, it gives CAISLDPRAQGYTF.

The V gene is TRBV2, the J gene TRBJ2-7; tentative D call: TRBD1 (5 bases). In germline, CDR1 is SNHLY, CDR2 FYNNEI. The ends were cut back, 2 bases at V and 7 bases at J, with 12 bases in the middle. The CDR3 runs 13 residues. The CDR3 here is CASSETPKGEQYF. DNA for the CDR3: TGTGCCAGCAGTGAAACCCCTAAGGGGGAGCAGTACTTC.

The J gene is TRBJ2-3, the V gene TRBV18; 7 nucleotides line up with TRBD2. Losses at the gene ends were 1 base for V and 0 bases for J; bases not matched to a gene: 10. There are 18 residues in the CDR3. Germline CDR1 is KGHSH and CDR2 is LQKENI. This CDR3 reads CASSPLPASGASTDTQYF. CDR3 in DNA: TGTGCCAGCTCACCACTCCCAGCTAGCGGTGCTAGCACAGATACGCAGTATTTT.

J is TRBJ2-7 and V is TRBV14; D is perhaps TRBD1 or TRBD2 (5 bases each). The CDR3 is 17 amino acids. The V gene lost 1 base and the J gene lost 3 bases, with 19 bases spanning the gap. The germline V gene encodes CDR1 SGHDN and CDR2 FVKESK. CDR3 nucleotides: TGTGCCAGCAGCCAAGGGTTTCGGGACCCATTCGTCTACGAGCAGTACTTC. Protein sequence: CASSQGFRDPFVYEQYF. Full variable domain (remainder filled in from reference TRBV14 and TRBJ2-7): EAGVTQFPSHSVIEKGQTVTLRCDPISGHDNLYWYRRVMGKEIKFLLHFVKESKQDESGMPNNRFLAERTGGTYSTLKVQPAELEDSGVYFCASSQGFRDPFVYEQYFGPGTRLTVT.

Comments on this clone: The sample has other DNA sequences that encode this CDR3 too. The V gene is TRBV7-9, the J gene TRBJ2-7; D gene uncertain. The germline V gene has CDR1 SEHNR and CDR2 FQNEAQ (reference sequence). CDR3 size: 13 residues. The germline V and J ends were trimmed by 0 bases and 2 bases, with 5 bases remaining between them. CDR3 sequence: CASSLAVTYEQYF. Written as DNA, the CDR3 is TGTGCCAGCAGCTTAGCTGTCACCTACGAGCAGTACTTC. Variable domain in full (rest from reference TRBV7-9 and TRBJ2-7): DTGVSQNPRHKITKRGQNVTFRCDPISEHNRLYWYRQTLGQGPEFLTYFQNEAQLEKSRLLSDRFSAERPKGSFSTLEIQRTEQGDSAMYLCASSLAVTYEQYFGPGTRLTVT.

The J gene is TRBJ2-5, the V gene TRBV4-1; possibly TRBD1 for D (6 bases). V was pared by 8 bases and J by 4 bases, with 17 bases between. Germline assignment: CDR1 MGHRA and CDR2 YSYEKL. This CDR3 is 14 amino acids long. The CDR3, as DNA: TGCGCCAGCCAACTGCAGGGGTTGGGAGAGACCCAGTACTTC. Translated: CASQLQGLGETQYF.

The rearrangement joins TRBV28 to TRBJ1-5; no definite D call. The V end was cut by 4 bases, the J end by 4 bases, with 11 bases between. Per the germline V gene, CDR1 is MDHEN and CDR2 is SYDVKM. CDR3 size: 14 residues. DNA of the CDR3: TGTGCCAGCAGTTCCCCGCTGGGGAATCAGCCCCAGCATTTT. Its translation is CASSSPLGNQPQHF.

The rearrangement links TRBV19 to TRBJ2-3; D unclear. Germline V gives CDR1 LNHDA, CDR2 SQIVND (reference sequence). The V gene lost 6 bases and the J gene lost 6 bases, with 16 bases spanning the gap. The CDR3 spans 14 residues. CDR3 DNA: TGTGCCAGTAGCACGGACCCATTTTTGGATACGCAGTATTTT. Protein: CASSTDPFLDTQYF.

This sequence joins TRBV10-2 and TRBJ2-1; perhaps TRBD1 as D (6 bases). Germline CDR1 WSHSY, CDR2 SAAADI. The CDR3 runs to 13 residues. V shed 6 bases and J shed 5 bases, with 11 bases lying between them. Written as DNA, the CDR3 is TGCGCCAGCAGGGCCTCAGGGGACAATGAGCAGTTCTTC. Protein: CASRASGDNEQFF.

The chain recombines TRBV7-2 with TRBJ2-3; 9 bases line up with TRBD2. The CDR3 totals 18 residues. The germline V gene has CDR1 SGHTA and CDR2 FQGNSA. Germline trimming cut 5 bases from V and 1 base from J; bases unmatched to any gene: 13. The CDR3 here is CASSVGPLAGFGTDTQYF. The CDR3 DNA reads as TGTGCCAGCAGCGTAGGTCCACTAGCGGGCTTCGGCACAGATACGCAGTATTTT.

V usage is TRBV7-8 and J usage is TRBJ1-1; weak D call: TRBD1 (6 bases). Germline CDR1 is SGHVS and CDR2 is FQNEAQ. This CDR3 spans 15 amino acids. Trimming pared 2 bases from V and 1 base from J, leaving 11 bases between. The CDR3 loop is CASSLWGAENTEAFF. In DNA form, the CDR3 reads TGTGCCAGCAGCTTATGGGGGGCAGAGAACACTGAAGCTTTCTTT.

This clone occurred a few times. Other DNA sequences from this sample encode an identical CDR3 as well. J is TRBJ1-1 and V is TRBV18; possibly TRBD1 for D (5 bases). V dropped 6 bases and J dropped 1 base, with 9 bases sitting between them. The CDR3 runs 13 residues. Germline V gene sequence: CDR1 KGHSH, CDR2 LQKENI. The DNA of the CDR3 is TGTGCCAGCTCCCCCACAGGGAACACTGAAGCTTTCTTT. It encodes CASSPTGNTEAFF.

V usage is TRBV5-1 and J usage is TRBJ2-5; no clear D gene. This CDR3 has 13 residues. In germline, CDR1 is SGHRS, CDR2 YFSETQ. V was shortened by 5 bases and J by 5 bases, with 13 bases between the two germline ends. CDR3 in DNA: TGCGCCAGCAGAATGATAGGGTCCGAGACCCAGTACTTC. This codes for CASRMIGSETQYF.

The chain has TRBV7-2 and TRBJ1-2; 9 nucleotides match TRBD1. There are 14 residues in the CDR3. After removal of 6 bases from V and 2 bases from J, the junction contained 4 bases not matched to a gene. Germline CDR1 is SGHTA and CDR2 is FQGNSA. The CDR3 here is CASSRDRENYGYTF. The CDR3 region has the DNA TGTGCCAGCAGTAGGGACAGGGAGAACTATGGCTACACCTTC.

The J gene is TRBJ1-4, the V gene TRBV7-2; D is possibly TRBD1 (5 bases). Trimming pared 1 base from V and 10 bases from J, leaving 16 bases between. This CDR3 comprises 15 residues. Germline V gene lookup returns CDR1 SGHTA and CDR2 FQGNSA. The DNA of the CDR3 is TGTGCCAGCAGCTTAGTAGAGGCAGGGTGGGGAAAACTGTTTTTT. As protein: CASSLVEAGWGKLFF.

The chain uses TRBV11-2 and TRBJ2-4; D is undetermined. The CDR3 consists of 14 residues. CDR1 and CDR2 (germline): SGHAT, FQNNGV. Trimming stripped 2 bases from V and 5 bases from J, with 10 bases between. The CDR3 loop reads CASSLTVSQNIQYF. The CDR3 DNA reads as TGTGCCAGCAGCTTAACAGTGAGCCAAAACATTCAGTACTTC. The full variable domain, in which reference TRBV11-2 and TRBJ2-4 provide the parts outside the CDR3, is EAGVAQSPRYKIIEKRQSVAFWCNPISGHATLYWYQQILGQGPKLLIQFQNNGVVDDSQLPKDRFSAERLKGVDSTLKIQPAKLEDSAVYLCASSLTVSQNIQYFGAGTRLSVL.

The genes are TRBV5-1 and TRBJ2-5; D is uncertain. The end of the DNA is better explained by TRBJ2-7, so the J call may be wrong. Germline lookup yields CDR1 SGHRS and CDR2 YFSETQ. CDR3 length: 14 residues. The CDR3 bases are TGCGCCAGCAGCTTTTCCGGGCCTAACCGCGAGCAGTACTTC. Translation: CASSFSGPNREQYF.

This chain joins TRBV14 and TRBJ2-3; D is uncertain. V was shortened by 2 bases and J by 2 bases, with 8 bases between the two germline ends. Per germline, CDR1 SGHDN and CDR2 FVKESK. The CDR3 is 14 amino acids. CDR3 sequence: CASSQRSLTDTQYF. In nucleotides, the CDR3 is TGTGCCAGCAGCCAAAGGTCACTCACAGATACGCAGTATTTT.

This chain joins TRBV6-6 and TRBJ2-2, with TRBD1 identical over 7 bases. J lost 5 bases, V lost 5 bases, and 2 bases had no gene match. This CDR3 has 13 residues. Germline V gives CDR1 MNHNY, CDR2 SVGAGI (reference sequence). This chain's CDR3 is CASSKQGTGELFF. As DNA, the CDR3 is TGTGCCAGCAGTAAACAGGGGACCGGGGAGCTGTTTTTT.

The V gene is TRBV5-1, the J gene TRBJ2-2; D call uncertain. The CDR3 has 14 amino acids. Germline loops: CDR1 SGHRS, CDR2 YFSETQ. Trimming took off 0 bases at V and 4 bases at J, with 7 bases between the two ends. CDR3: CASSLVGITGELFF. CDR3 coding DNA: TGCGCCAGCAGCTTGGTAGGAATCACCGGGGAGCTGTTTTTT.

The chain joins TRBV6-6 to TRBJ2-1; a possible D gene is TRBD1 (6 bases). This CDR3 is 13 amino acids long. Between the trimmed V and J ends, which lost 8 bases and 7 bases, there was a span of 15 bases. Germline V lookup: CDR1 MNHNY, CDR2 SVGAGI (reference sequence). CDR3 nucleotides: TGTGCCAGCGGAAAGGGGGTCCTGAATGAGCAGTTCTTC. Translated: CASGKGVLNEQFF.

In the case of this clone: The same CDR3 also results from other DNA sequences found in this sample. The chain joins TRBV7-9 to TRBJ1-1; TRBD1 agrees at 8 bases. Germline assignment: CDR1 SEHNR and CDR2 FQNEAQ (reference sequence). V lost 5 bases to trimming and J lost 2 bases; unmatched junction nucleotides: 7. The CDR3 runs 15 residues. CDR3 protein: CASSPRTGGNTEAFF. The DNA for the CDR3 is TGTGCCAGCAGCCCGCGAACAGGGGGAAACACTGAAGCTTTCTTT.

This chain links TRBV6-5 with TRBJ2-7; D is ambiguous. The V end was cut by 6 bases, the J end by 0 bases, with 12 bases between. This CDR3 spans 14 amino acids. Germline V gives CDR1 MNHEY, CDR2 SVGAGI. The CDR3 bases are TGTGCCAGCAGCCTGTCGGTGGGCTCCTACGAGCAGTACTTC. Its protein product is CASSLSVGSYEQYF.